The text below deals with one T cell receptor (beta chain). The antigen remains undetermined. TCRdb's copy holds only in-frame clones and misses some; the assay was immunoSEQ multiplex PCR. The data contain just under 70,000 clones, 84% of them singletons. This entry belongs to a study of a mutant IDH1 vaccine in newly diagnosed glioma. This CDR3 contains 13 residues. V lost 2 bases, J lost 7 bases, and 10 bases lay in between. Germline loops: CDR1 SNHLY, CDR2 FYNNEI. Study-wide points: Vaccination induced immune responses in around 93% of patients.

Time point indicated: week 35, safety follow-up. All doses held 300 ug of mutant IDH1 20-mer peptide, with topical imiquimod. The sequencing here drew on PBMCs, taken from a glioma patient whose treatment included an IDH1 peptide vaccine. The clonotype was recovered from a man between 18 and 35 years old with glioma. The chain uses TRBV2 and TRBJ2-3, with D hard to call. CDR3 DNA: TGTGCCAGCAGTGAATGGCAGGTGAATACGCAGTATTTT. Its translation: CASSEWQVNTQYF.